The rows below give T cell receptor beta chains drawn from one sample of a study of beta chain features in type 1 diabetes. Only in-frame clones appear in the TCRdb table, and some are missing; sequencing was by immunoSEQ multiplex PCR. Of approximately 300,000 clones in the sample, 9.5% to 11% were seen once. The sample comprised naive CD4+ T cells from blood. The receptors were gathered from a woman between 25 and 40 years old in good health. Each CDR3 is given with its conserved first and last residue. Fields, in order: V gene, D gene, J gene, clone size, CDR3 DNA, CDR3 protein. D genes are given only for firm matches. Size is stated for part of the rows, as once, few or many counts, or as a class when the clone is expanded.

V: TRBV4-2
D: TRBD2
J: TRBJ2-7
size: .
DNA: TGTGCCAGCAGCCAAGATTTTCGCGGGAGGGCCGGCGAGCAGTACTTC
CDR3: CASSQDFRGRAGEQYF

V: TRBV9
D: .
J: TRBJ2-1
size: few
DNA: TGTGCCAGCAGCGTATGGGCAGGGCCGTCCTACAATGAGCAGTTCTTC
CDR3: CASSVWAGPSYNEQFF

V: TRBV6-5
D: TRBD2
J: TRBJ2-1
size: .
DNA: TGTGCCAGCAGCGCCGGGACTAGCCCTTACAATGAGCAGTTCTTC
CDR3: CASSAGTSPYNEQFF

V: TRBV30
D: TRBD1
J: TRBJ1-1
size: few
DNA: TGTGCCTGGAGTACAGGGGGCCCCACTGAAGCTTTCTTT
CDR3: CAWSTGGPTEAFF

V: TRBV25-1
D: TRBD1
J: TRBJ2-6
size: .
DNA: TGTGCCAGCAGTGATGAGGGGGCGGTCTCTGGGGCCAACGTCCTGACTTTC
CDR3: CASSDEGAVSGANVLTF

V: TRBV9
D: TRBD1
J: TRBJ2-5
size: few
DNA: TGTGCCAGCAGCGGGACAGGGGGCGAGGGGACCCAGTACTTC
CDR3: CASSGTGGEGTQYF

V: TRBV28
D: .
J: TRBJ2-2
size: .
DNA: TGTGCCAGCAGAACCCCGGACAGATACACCGGGGAGCTGTTTTTT
CDR3: CASRTPDRYTGELFF

V: TRBV5-4
D: TRBD2
J: TRBJ2-1
size: .
DNA: TGTGCCAGCAGCCCGTTAGCGGGAGGAGGTTACAATGAGCAGTTCTTC
CDR3: CASSPLAGGGYNEQFF

V: TRBV30
D: .
J: TRBJ1-5
size: .
DNA: TGTGCCTATAAGACGGGGAATCAGCCCCAGCATTTT
CDR3: CAYKTGNQPQHF

V: TRBV29-1
D: TRBD2
J: TRBJ2-3
size: .
DNA: TGCAGCGGGACCGGGACTAGGGGTATGAATACGCAGTATTTT
CDR3: CSGTGTRGMNTQYF

V: TRBV19
D: TRBD2
J: TRBJ2-1
size: few
DNA: TGTGCCAGTACCACTAGCGGACAAAACAATGAGCAGTTCTTC
CDR3: CASTTSGQNNEQFF

V: TRBV29-1
D: .
J: TRBJ1-1
size: .
DNA: TGCAGCGTTGTGGGGACACCCTTGGCGGGCACTGAAGCTTTCTTT
CDR3: CSVVGTPLAGTEAFF

V: TRBV4-3
D: TRBD1
J: TRBJ2-1
size: few
DNA: TGCGCCAGCAGGCAGGGGGCGAGCTCCTACAATGAGCAGTTCTTC
CDR3: CASRQGASSYNEQFF

V: TRBV28
D: .
J: TRBJ1-2
size: .
DNA: TGTGCCAGCAGTTTCGGCAGGGCGCGATCTAACTATGGCTACACCTTC
CDR3: CASSFGRARSNYGYTF

V: TRBV25-1
D: TRBD2
J: TRBJ2-5
size: few
DNA: TGTGCCAGCAGTGAACCAATGGGGGGGCAAGAGACCCAGTACTTC
CDR3: CASSEPMGGQETQYF

V: TRBV28
D: .
J: TRBJ2-6
size: few
DNA: TGTGCCAGCAGTGACCCCTGGGAGTCTGGGGCCAACGTCCTGACTTTC
CDR3: CASSDPWESGANVLTF

V: TRBV6-5
D: TRBD2
J: TRBJ2-3
size: few
DNA: TGTGCCAGCAGTCGCCTAGCGGGAGCCCTAGATACGCAGTATTTT
CDR3: CASSRLAGALDTQYF

V: TRBV28
D: .
J: TRBJ1-1
size: .
DNA: TGTGCCAGCAGTTTTATGAACACTGAAGCTTTCTTT
CDR3: CASSFMNTEAFF

V: TRBV7-3
D: .
J: TRBJ2-2
size: .
DNA: TGTGCCAGCAGACGGGACATTACGAACACCGGGGAGCTGTTTTTT
CDR3: CASRRDITNTGELFF

V: TRBV5-1
D: TRBD1
J: TRBJ2-1
size: .
DNA: TGCGCCAGCAGCCTGCCAGGGGGTTCGGCTGAGCAGTTCTTC
CDR3: CASSLPGGSAEQFF

V: TRBV4-3
D: .
J: TRBJ2-7
size: many
DNA: TGCGCCAGCAGCCAAGATAGTACCTACGAGCAGTACTTC
CDR3: CASSQDSTYEQYF